The 5 T cell receptor beta chains in this list originate from one sample, sequenced in a study of blood T cell repertoires in COVID-19. The repertoire was sequenced with immunoSEQ multiplex PCR; TCRdb's copy has only in-frame clones and lacks some. The sample consists of about 200,000 clones, more than 70% of them appearing once. The material sequenced was PBMCs or T cells enriched from blood (not recorded which). The receptor source for this set is a man in his forties or fifties with acute COVID-19.

The rearrangement joins TRBV4-1 to TRBJ2-2; no definite D call. Germline CDR1 MGHRA, CDR2 YSYEKL. The CDR3 sequence is 16 residues long. V lost 4 bases to trimming and J lost 2 bases, with 14 bases between them. DNA of the CDR3: TGCGCCAGCAGCCCCATTGAGAGGTCAAACACCGGGGAGCTGTTTTTT. This gives the protein CASSPIERSNTGELFF.

The chain has TRBV19 and TRBJ2-3, with 8 bases identical to TRBD2. The V and J ends lost 6 bases and 1 base, in that order; junction bases with no gene match: 18. The CDR3 totals 19 residues. The germline gives CDR1 LNHDA, CDR2 SQIVND (reference sequence). The CDR3 loop is CASRGLAGGTSSRTDTQYF. CDR3 in DNA: TGTGCCAGTAGAGGCCTCGCGGGAGGAACCTCTTCTCGCACAGATACGCAGTATTTT.

The chain couples TRBV6-5 to TRBJ2-3; TRBD1 matches 7 bases. Germline trimming cut 1 base from V and 11 bases from J; bases unmatched to any gene: 3. Germline loops: CDR1 MNHEY, CDR2 SVGAGI. This CDR3 is built from 12 residues. Written as DNA, the CDR3 is TGTGCCAGCAGTTACTTGGGACAGAGGCAGTATTTT. Amino acid sequence: CASSYLGQRQYF.

This sequence joins TRBV7-8 and TRBJ2-1; TRBD1 aligns across 9 bases. The CDR3 contains 14 residues. Losses at the gene ends were 4 bases for V and 7 bases for J; bases not matched to a gene: 5. Germline CDR1 reads SGHVS; CDR2 reads FQNEAQ. The CDR3 loop is CASSSGTGHNEQFF. DNA for the CDR3: TGTGCCAGCAGCTCCGGGACAGGGCATAATGAGCAGTTCTTC.

The chain employs TRBV19 and TRBJ2-1, with a possible D match to TRBD2 (5 bases). The V gene lost 10 bases and the J gene lost 0 bases, with 13 bases spanning the gap. Germline CDR1 and CDR2: LNHDA and SQIVND (reference sequence). CDR3 length: 14 residues. The CDR3, as DNA: TGTGCCACCAAGCGGCCCGGCTCCTACAATGAGCAGTTCTTC. This encodes CATKRPGSYNEQFF.